This T cell receptor (beta chain) comes out of a study of beta chain features in type 1 diabetes. Study-wide points: The study notes PCR might favor shorter templates equally in patients and controls. Among patients with Type 1 diabetes, TCRB CDR3s were moderately but significantly shorter in every one of the four CD4+ subsets. Sequencing of cDNA might inflate the share of cells that strongly express TCR.

Expressed TCRB transcripts were sequenced because the entire RNA isolate underwent reverse transcription. Clones were sequenced by immunoSEQ multiplex PCR, and TCRdb holds only the in-frame ones, with some missing. The sample consists of about 650,000 clones, approximately 13% of them appearing once. This clone was recorded a few times. Its target is not known. The source material was naive CD4+ T cells from blood. This clonotype was sampled from a man younger than 40 with type 1 diabetes.

The CDR3 region is CASQGFGNTIYF. The CDR3 DNA reads TGTGCCAGCCAGGGCTTTGGAAACACCATATATTTT. The J gene is TRBJ1-3, the V gene TRBV19; tentatively, D is TRBD1 (5 bases). V was cut by 9 bases and J by 3 bases, with 9 bases left in between. The CDR3 has 12 amino acids. Germline loops: CDR1 LNHDA, CDR2 SQIVND (reference sequence).